The 2 T cell receptor beta chains below all came from one sample that was sequenced in a study of shared clonotypes between healthy human individuals. The repertoire was sequenced with immunoSEQ multiplex PCR; TCRdb's copy has only in-frame clones and lacks some. The sample lists 490,000 or so clones; about 80% were seen once. Sequenced sample: PBMCs. Source of these receptors: a woman aged 40 to 50 in good health. Some clones in this sample may be carry-over from other donors' samples.

The chain combines TRBV7-3 with TRBJ2-1; D might be TRBD1 (6 bases). The V gene lost 4 bases and the J gene lost 5 bases, with 18 bases spanning the gap. Germline lookup yields CDR1 SGHTA and CDR2 FQGTGA. The CDR3 consists of 16 residues. The CDR3 reads CASSWPGAQGNNEQFF. CDR3 nucleotides: TGTGCCAGCAGCTGGCCCGGGGCCCAGGGGAACAATGAGCAGTTCTTC.

The chain employs TRBV2 and TRBJ2-5; D remains unclear. The CDR3 is made up of 12 amino acids. V dropped 6 bases and J dropped 1 base, with 6 bases sitting between them. CDR1 and CDR2 (germline): SNHLY, FYNNEI. CDR3 in amino acids: CASRRAQETQYF. Here the CDR3 DNA reads TGTGCCAGCAGACGGGCCCAAGAGACCCAGTACTTC. Full variable domain (remainder filled in from reference TRBV2 and TRBJ2-5): EPEVTQTPSHQVTQMGQEVILRCVPISNHLYFYWYRQILGQKVEFLVSFYNNEISEKSEIFDDQFSVERPDGSNFTLKIRSTKLEDSAMYFCASRRAQETQYFGPGTRLLVL.